The 30 T cell receptor beta chains listed next were all sequenced from one sample in a study of OX40 agonist ivuxolimab in advanced cancers. TCRdb's copy holds only in-frame clones and misses some; the assay was immunoSEQ multiplex PCR. The sample yields about 110,000 clones, approximately 90% seen once. Sample: CD4+ or CD8+ T cells sorted from blood, taken in a trial of the OX40 agonist ivuxolimab. The receptors derive from an adult with an advanced solid tumor such as melanoma, head and neck, liver or kidney cancer.

The chain combines TRBV7-8 with TRBJ2-7; 8 bases are shared with TRBD1. Germline trimming cut 5 bases from V and 7 bases from J; bases unmatched to any gene: 7. From germline, CDR1 is SGHVS and CDR2 FQNEAQ. The CDR3 has 13 residues. CDR3 protein: CASSVDRAGEQYF. In nucleotides, the CDR3 is TGTGCCAGCAGCGTGGACAGGGCGGGGGAGCAGTACTTC.

The CDR3 DNA sequence: TGCGCCACTACCCCGGGACAAAAGGCAACAGATACGCAGTATTTT. Translating it yields CATTPGQKATDTQYF. V is TRBV5-1 and J is TRBJ2-3; a possible D gene is TRBD1 (6 bases). The germline CDR1 and CDR2 sequences are SGHRS and YFSETQ. This CDR3 is 15 amino acids long. V was cut by 9 bases and J by 3 bases, with 20 bases left in between.

The genes are TRBV6-5 and TRBJ2-7; TRBD2 aligns across 9 bases. Germline assignment: CDR1 MNHEY and CDR2 SVGAGI. Unmatched junction bases numbered 11, after V lost 2 bases and J lost 6 bases. This CDR3 is 16 amino acids long. CDR3 sequence (DNA): TGTGCCAGCAGTTACACGGAGCTAGCGGGATTAACCGAGCAGTACTTC. Translated, it gives CASSYTELAGLTEQYF.

The CDR3 region is CASSQGGETQYF. The CDR3 DNA reads as TGTGCCAGCAGTCAAGGGGGAGAGACCCAGTACTTC. The rearrangement joins TRBV11-2 to TRBJ2-5; tentatively, D is TRBD1 (6 bases). The CDR3 covers 12 residues. Germline CDR1 and CDR2: SGHAT and FQNNGV. Trimming stripped 6 bases from V and 4 bases from J, with 9 bases between.

This clone was picked up one time. The rearrangement uses TRBV5-1 and TRBJ2-2; D remains ambiguous. The germline gives CDR1 SGHRS, CDR2 YFSETQ. CDR3 length equals 13 residues. V was trimmed by 6 bases and J by 1 base, leaving 7 bases between them. The CDR3 DNA sequence: TGCGCCAGCAATACGGGGAACACCGGGGAGCTGTTTTTT. Protein sequence: CASNTGNTGELFF.

The V gene is TRBV15, the J gene TRBJ2-5; TRBD1 might be the D (6 bases). V lost 0 bases and J lost 1, with 9 bases in between. CDR1 LNHNV and CDR2 YYDKDF come from the germline V gene (reference sequence). The CDR3 totals 15 residues. The CDR3 sequence is CATSRDQGFQETQYF. CDR3 DNA sequence: TGTGCCACCAGCAGAGATCAGGGGTTCCAAGAGACCCAGTACTTC.

The chain uses TRBV5-1 and TRBJ2-3; 16 positions match TRBD2. This CDR3 has 16 residues. CDR1 and CDR2 from the germline V gene are SGHRS and YFSETQ. Trimming cost V 3 bases and J 5 bases; bases outside gene matches: 3. CDR3 sequence (DNA): TGCGCCAGCAGCTCGGGACTAGCGGGGGGGCAAGATACGCAGTATTTT. Translation gives CASSSGLAGGQDTQYF.

The CDR3 sequence is CASSRLGQSYGYTF. In DNA, the CDR3 is TGTGCCAGCTCCCGACTTGGACAGTCCTATGGCTACACCTTC. This chain uses TRBV2 with TRBJ1-2, with D possibly matching TRBD1 (6 bases). The germline gives CDR1 SNHLY, CDR2 FYNNEI. Trimming shortened V by 8 bases and J by 4 bases, and 17 bases separated the two germline ends. The CDR3 has 14 residues.

The chain employs TRBV6-1 and TRBJ2-1; 7 nucleotides align to TRBD1. J gave up 12 bases and V 3 bases, and 5 bases lay outside the gene matches. CDR3 length: 12 amino acids. CDR1 is MNHNS, CDR2 SASEGT, per germline. CDR3 coding DNA: TGTGCCAGCAGTGACCCAGGGGGTCCGCAGTTCTTC. This encodes CASSDPGGPQFF.

CDR3 protein: CASSTGTDGNTIYF. The DNA of the CDR3 is TGCGCCAGCAGCACGGGGACGGACGGAAACACCATATATTTT. The chain links TRBV5-1 to TRBJ1-3; possibly TRBD1 for D (5 bases). The ends were cut back, 4 bases at V and 4 bases at J, with 12 bases in the middle. The CDR3 is 14 amino acids. Germline V CDR1 and CDR2: SGHRS, YFSETQ.

The rearrangement links TRBV10-3 to TRBJ1-1, with D possibly matching TRBD1 (6 bases). Germline CDR1 is ENHRY and CDR2 is SYGVKD. V lost 0 bases and J 5 bases, leaving 10 bases between the germline ends. The CDR3 is 14 amino acids. CDR3 loop: CAISESRGRTEAFF. In DNA, the CDR3 is TGTGCCATCAGTGAGTCGAGGGGGAGGACTGAAGCTTTCTTT.

The chain links TRBV15 to TRBJ2-4; D is unclear. CDR3 length equals 15 residues. Trimming took 5 bases from V and 3 from J, leaving 14 bases between them. Germline lookup yields CDR1 LNHNV and CDR2 YYDKDF (reference sequence). The DNA for the CDR3 is TGTGCCACCAGCGGCTGGGGTGAGGTCAAAAACATTCAGTACTTC. Translating it yields CATSGWGEVKNIQYF. The entire variable domain, with the rest obtained from reference TRBV15 and TRBJ2-4, is as follows: DAMVIQNPRYQVTQFGKPVTLSCSQTLNHNVMYWYQQKSSQAPKLLFHYYDKDFNNEADTPDNFQSRRPNTSFCFLDIRSPGLGDTAMYLCATSGWGEVKNIQYFGAGTRLSVL.

This sequence joins TRBV6-5 and TRBJ1-2; maybe TRBD1 (5 bases). Trimming removed 6 bases at V and 4 bases at J, with 15 bases between. CDR3 size: 14 residues. Germline V lookup: CDR1 MNHEY, CDR2 SVGAGI. CDR3 DNA: TGTGCCAGCAGCCCCCTGAACCAGGGCTATGGCTACACCTTC. This sequence encodes CASSPLNQGYGYTF.

This sequence joins TRBV7-9 and TRBJ1-3; a weak D match, TRBD1 (5 bases). The germline V and J ends were trimmed by 10 bases and 0 bases, with 22 bases remaining between them. CDR1 is SEHNR, CDR2 FQNEAQ, per germline (reference sequence). The CDR3 consists of 17 residues. The DNA for the CDR3 is TGTGCCACCGATTCAGGGCGGGACCCACTCTCTGGAAACACCATATATTTT. Translation: CATDSGRDPLSGNTIYF.

V and J are TRBV25-1 and TRBJ2-1; D ambiguous. Germline-derived CDR1 and CDR2 are MGHDK and SYGVNS. V lost 1 base and J 7 bases, leaving 14 bases between the germline ends. This CDR3 region has 15 residues. CDR3 nucleotide sequence: TGTGCCAGCAGTGAATTGGCTAGTGCCCCGAATGAGCAGTTCTTC. Translated: CASSELASAPNEQFF.

The chain is built from TRBV11-2 and TRBJ2-6; no clear D gene. The CDR3 spans 13 residues. The germline V gene has CDR1 SGHAT and CDR2 FQNNGV. V was trimmed by 5 bases and J by 4 bases, leaving 6 bases between them. This chain's CDR3 is CASSRPGANVLTF. As DNA, the CDR3 is TGTGCCAGCAGCCGTCCAGGGGCCAACGTCCTGACTTTC. The full variable domain, completed using reference TRBV11-2 and TRBJ2-6, is EAGVAQSPRYKIIEKRQSVAFWCNPISGHATLYWYQQILGQGPKLLIQFQNNGVVDDSQLPKDRFSAERLKGVDSTLKIQPAKLEDSAVYLCASSRPGANVLTFGAGSRLTVL.

V is TRBV7-3 and J is TRBJ2-2; TRBD2 might be the D (5 bases). The CDR3 spans 17 residues. The V and J ends lost 0 bases and 2 bases respectively, with 13 bases between them. Germline V gene lookup returns CDR1 SGHTA and CDR2 FQGTGA. As DNA, the CDR3 is TGTGCCAGCAGCTTAACTGGGGAAACTAGAAACACCGGGGAGCTGTTTTTT. Its protein product is CASSLTGETRNTGELFF.

The V call is TRBV2, the J call TRBJ1-4, with unresolved D. This CDR3 spans 15 amino acids. V was clipped by 0 bases and J by 8 bases, with 13 bases between them. The germline V gene has CDR1 SNHLY and CDR2 FYNNEI. The CDR3 sequence: CASSEAGPTGEKLFF. In DNA, the CDR3 is TGTGCCAGCAGTGAAGCCGGGCCCACGGGGGAAAAACTGTTTTTT. Complete variable domain (other parts from reference TRBV2 and TRBJ1-4): EPEVTQTPSHQVTQMGQEVILRCVPISNHLYFYWYRQILGQKVEFLVSFYNNEISEKSEIFDDQFSVERPDGSNFTLKIRSTKLEDSAMYFCASSEAGPTGEKLFFGSGTQLSVL.

The chain employs TRBV25-1 and TRBJ2-1, with D unresolved. CDR1 and CDR2 (germline): MGHDK, SYGVNS. This CDR3 has 12 residues. The V end lost 7 bases, the J end lost 9 bases, and 13 bases lay between the germline ends. CDR3 region: CASTLGPGEQFF. CDR3 DNA: TGTGCCAGCACCTTAGGACCGGGTGAGCAGTTCTTC.

A note on this clone: This CDR3 is also generated by other DNA sequences in the sample. The chain combines TRBV20-1 with TRBJ2-1; D uncertain. The CDR3 is made up of 11 amino acids. The germline CDR1 and CDR2 sequences are DFQATT and SNEGSKA (reference sequence). V was pared by 3 bases and J by 4 bases, with 4 bases between. The CDR3, as DNA: TGCAGTGCTAGTCGTTACAATGAGCAGTTCTTC. This gives the protein CSASRYNEQFF.

The rearrangement uses TRBV6-5 and TRBJ1-5; D not resolved. CDR1 MNHEY and CDR2 SVGAGI come from the germline V gene. Trimming took 0 bases from V and 1 from J, leaving 4 bases between them. This CDR3 is built from 14 residues. CDR3 protein: CASSYSRSNQPQHF. The CDR3 coding sequence is TGTGCCAGCAGTTACTCCAGGAGCAATCAGCCCCAGCATTTT.

The DNA for the CDR3 is TGTGCTAGTGGTTTAAAGGACAGGGGGCCCAACTACGAGCAGTACTTC. Translating gives CASGLKDRGPNYEQYF. This chain connects TRBV12-5 to TRBJ2-7; 11 bases match TRBD1. This CDR3 has 16 residues. CDR1 is LGHNT, CDR2 FRNRAP, per germline. The V segment lost 3 bases and the J segment 3 bases; nucleotides outside the gene matches: 7.

The genes are TRBV18 and TRBJ2-1; 13 bases fit TRBD2. Germline CDR1 is KGHSH and CDR2 is LQKENI. The CDR3 loop spans 15 amino acids. The V and J ends lost 6 bases and 8 bases, in that order; junction bases with no gene match: 7. The CDR3 sequence: CASSAGTSGIYEQFF. The DNA for the CDR3 is TGTGCCAGCTCTGCCGGGACTAGCGGGATCTATGAGCAGTTCTTC. The full variable domain, in which reference TRBV18 and TRBJ2-1 provide the parts outside the CDR3, is NAGVMQNPRHLVRRRGQEARLRCSPMKGHSHVYWYRQLPEEGLKFMVYLQKENIIDESGMPKERFSAEFPKEGPSILRIQQVVRGDSAAYFCASSAGTSGIYEQFFGPGTRLTVL.

The chain combines TRBV18 with TRBJ2-5, with TRBD2 identical over 10 bases. The CDR3 loop spans 14 amino acids. With 5 bases clipped from V and 2 bases from J, the junction kept 2 bases outside the gene matches. In germline, CDR1 is KGHSH, CDR2 LQKENI. Here the CDR3 reads CASSLAGGQETQYF. CDR3 in DNA: TGTGCCAGCTCATTAGCGGGGGGACAAGAGACCCAGTACTTC.

The chain carries TRBV5-1 and TRBJ1-1; no definite D call. Looked up from germline, CDR1 is SGHRS and CDR2 is YFSETQ. With 2 bases removed from V and 0 bases from J, the gap between germline ends came to 8 bases. The CDR3 length is 14 residues. Written as DNA, the CDR3 is TGCGCCAGCAGCTTCGGGAGACTGAACACTGAAGCTTTCTTT. It specifies CASSFGRLNTEAFF.

V usage is TRBV2 and J usage is TRBJ2-7; D call uncertain. From germline, CDR1 is SNHLY and CDR2 FYNNEI. The CDR3 has 13 amino acids. Trimming removed 0 bases at V and 7 bases at J, with 10 bases between. Here the CDR3 reads CASSEAMGGEQYF. Written as DNA, the CDR3 is TGTGCCAGCAGTGAAGCGATGGGTGGGGAGCAGTACTTC.

The CDR3 DNA is TGTGCCACACATCTACCCGAAACAGGGCCTAGCACAGATACGCAGTATTTT. Translated, it gives CATHLPETGPSTDTQYF. The gene calls are TRBV21-1 and TRBJ2-3; the tabulated D call, TRBD1, remains unverified against the DNA. TRBV21-1 is an annotated pseudogene. This CDR3 spans 17 amino acids.

The V call is TRBV11-2, the J call TRBJ2-5, with D maybe TRBD2 (6 bases). The CDR3 loop spans 13 amino acids. V was shortened by 5 bases and J by 1 base, with 8 bases between the two germline ends. Germline V CDR1 and CDR2: SGHAT, FQNNGV. The CDR3 coding sequence is TGTGCCAGCAGCGCGGGATTCCAAGAGACCCAGTACTTC. Amino acids: CASSAGFQETQYF.

The rearrangement uses TRBV10-2 and TRBJ1-5; possible D gene TRBD1, 5 bases. Germline-derived CDR1 and CDR2 are WSHSY and SAAADI. The CDR3 covers 14 residues. V was cut by 3 bases and J by 5 bases, with 11 bases left in between. CDR3 in DNA: TGCGCCAGCAGTGATGCGGGGCGGGATCAGCCCCAGCATTTT. This gives the protein CASSDAGRDQPQHF.

The genes are TRBV5-4 and TRBJ2-5; 8 bases line up with TRBD2. Germline V gene sequence: CDR1 SGHNT, CDR2 YYREEE (reference sequence). CDR3 length equals 16 residues. Losses at the gene ends were 3 bases for V and 1 base for J; bases not matched to a gene: 8. CDR3 coding DNA: TGTGCCAGCAGCTCTACTAGCGGTTCCTCCCAAGAGACCCAGTACTTC. Translation: CASSSTSGSSQETQYF.